This TCR beta chain was identified during a study of cytomegalovirus exposure and HLA in healthy donors. Regarding the study as a whole: In a later analysis, V- and J-gene trimming of beta chains associated with a DCLRE1C missense variant, replicated independently.

The CDR3 has 12 amino acids. Germline V CDR1 and CDR2: SGHNT, YYREEE (reference sequence). Trimming left V 4 bases short and J 5 bases short, with 9 bases between. In regard to this clone: Its antigen is unidentified.

PCR primers comprised 60 Vbeta and 13 Jbeta primers. The data were produced by immunoSEQ multiplex PCR, yet TCRdb's version contains in-frame clones alone and is incomplete. In the table there are around 100,000 clones, 60% to 80% of which are singletons. The V call is TRBV5-4, the J call TRBJ1-2, with D possibly TRBD1 on 5 matching bases. The specimen sequenced was PBMCs. This sequence was found in a woman aged 60-75 years in good health and CMV-seropositive. In nucleotides, the CDR3 is TGTGCCAGCAGCGGACAAAATTATGGCTACACCTTC. Its translation: CASSGQNYGYTF.